The rows below give T cell receptor beta chains drawn from one sample of a study of T cell responses to AZD1222 COVID-19 vaccine. TCRdb keeps only in-frame clones here, not all; method: immunoSEQ multiplex PCR. Of more than 100,000 clones detected, more than 75% appear once; the ten largest clones hold 7% to 8%. The specimen was peripheral blood, collected on day 0 of AZD1222 vaccination. The receptors shown here come from an adult in good health. Both conserved end residues are part of each CDR3. The D gene is left open where the match is weak. Some rows have no size entry. The others give once, few or many, or a class for an expanded clone.

J | size | V | D | CDR3 | DNA
TRBJ2-5 | . | TRBV10-3 | . | CAISESGGHDKETQYF | TGTGCCATCAGTGAGTCAGGGGGGCACGATAAAGAGACCCAGTACTTC
TRBJ2-3 | once | TRBV28 | TRBD2 | CASSSQRENLYTQYF | TGTGCCAGCAGTTCCCAGCGGGAGAATTTATATACGCAGTATTTT
TRBJ2-3 | once | TRBV7-2 | . | CASSLAQGLTDTQYF | TGTGCCAGCAGCTTGGCCCAGGGATTGACAGATACGCAGTATTTT
TRBJ1-3 | . | TRBV5-8 | . | CASSLGQTSSGNTIYF | TGTGCCAGCAGCTTGGGGCAGACGAGCTCTGGAAACACCATATATTTT
TRBJ2-7 | . | TRBV20-1 | . | CSASPRRKVYEQYF | TGCAGTGCTAGTCCTCGTAGGAAAGTTTACGAGCAGTACTTC
TRBJ1-5 | . | TRBV28 | . | CASSLGGQPQHF | TGTGCCAGCAGTTTGGGTGGTCAGCCCCAGCATTTT
TRBJ2-1 | . | TRBV7-2 | TRBD2 | CASSSRVAGYNEQFF | TGTGCCAGCAGCTCCCGGGTAGCGGGCTACAATGAGCAGTTCTTC
TRBJ2-1 | . | TRBV27 | . | CASSTTVNEQFF | TGTGCCAGCAGCACTACAGTCAATGAGCAGTTCTTC
TRBJ1-1 | . | TRBV28 | . | CASKTGSRTEAFF | TGTGCCAGCAAAACAGGGTCGAGGACTGAAGCTTTCTTT
TRBJ2-7 | . | TRBV7-7 | . | CASSFSGSGEQYF | TGTGCTAGCAGCTTCTCGGGAAGCGGCGAGCAGTACTTC
TRBJ1-1 | . | TRBV4-1 | . | CASSRDPGATGTEAFF | TGCGCCAGCAGCCGGGATCCAGGGGCGACTGGCACTGAAGCTTTCTTT
TRBJ2-7 | . | TRBV24-1 | . | CATSDLSASEQYF | TGTGCCACCAGTGATTTAAGCGCCTCCGAGCAGTACTTC
TRBJ1-6 | . | TRBV6-1 | . | CASSGRDTHYNSPLHF | TGTGCCAGCAGTGGACGGGACACCCACTATAATTCACCCCTCCACTTT
TRBJ2-5 | . | TRBV3-1/TRBV3-2 | . | CASSQNRQWETQYF | TGTGCCAGCAGCCAAAACCGACAGTGGGAGACCCAGTACTTC
TRBJ1-3 | . | TRBV18 | . | CASSPMYSRQELTYF | TGTGCCAGCTCACCTATGTATAGCAGGCAAGAACTGACATATTTT
TRBJ1-5 | few | TRBV28 | . | CASSHYPDGSWGNQPQHF | TGTGCCAGCAGCCATTACCCGGACGGGTCTTGGGGCAATCAGCCCCAGCATTTT
TRBJ1-2 | . | TRBV2 | . | CAARRGGYTF | TGTGCCGCCCGAAGGGGTGGCTACACCTTC
TRBJ2-1 | . | TRBV10-1 | TRBD2 | CASSESTSLSYNEQFF | TGCGCCAGCAGTGAGTCGACTAGCCTCTCCTACAATGAGCAGTTCTTC
TRBJ2-2 | . | TRBV5-1 | . | CASRPLSNTGELFF | TGCGCCAGCCGACCGTTATCGAACACCGGGGAGCTGTTTTTT
TRBJ2-2 | once | TRBV28 | . | CASITSNTGELFF | TGTGCCAGCATTACTTCGAACACCGGGGAGCTGTTTTTT
TRBJ2-5 | . | TRBV30 | TRBD2 | CAWNLPGTTARETQYF | TGTGCCTGGAACCTCCCCGGGACTACGGCCCGAGAGACCCAGTACTTC